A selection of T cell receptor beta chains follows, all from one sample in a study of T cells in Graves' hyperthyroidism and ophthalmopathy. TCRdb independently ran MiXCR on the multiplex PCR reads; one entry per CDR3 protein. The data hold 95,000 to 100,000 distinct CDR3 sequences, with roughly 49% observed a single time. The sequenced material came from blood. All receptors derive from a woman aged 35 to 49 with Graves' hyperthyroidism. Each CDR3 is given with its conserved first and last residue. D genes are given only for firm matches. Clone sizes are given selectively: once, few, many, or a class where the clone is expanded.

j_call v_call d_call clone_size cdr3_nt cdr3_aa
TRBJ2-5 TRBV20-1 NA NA TGCAGTGCTAGAGATCGCACAGTGGGGCTAGAGACCCAGTACTTC CSARDRTVGLETQYF
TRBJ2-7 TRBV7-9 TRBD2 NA TGTGCCAGCAGCTTGGACACTAGCGGGAATCCCGAGCAGTACTTC CASSLDTSGNPEQYF
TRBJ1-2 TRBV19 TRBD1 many TGTGCCAGTAGTATTCCCGGGACAGGAACCTATGGCTACACCTTC CASSIPGTGTYGYTF
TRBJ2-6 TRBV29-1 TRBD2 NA TGCAGCGTCCTAAGGGCTAGCGGGTGGTCCTACGTCCTGACTTTC CSVLRASGWSYVLTF
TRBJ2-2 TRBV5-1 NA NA TGCGCCAGCAGCCTCGGGCTCACCGGGGAGCTGGTTTTT CASSLGLTGELVF
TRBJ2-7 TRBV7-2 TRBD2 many TGTGCCAGCAGCTTAGGGCTAGCGGGAGTATACGAGCAGTACTTC CASSLGLAGVYEQYF
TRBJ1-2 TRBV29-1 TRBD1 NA TGCAGCGCAGGGACAGGGATTCCCTATGGCTACACCTTC CSAGTGIPYGYTF
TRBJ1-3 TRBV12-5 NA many TGTGCTAGTGGTTCACCTGGAAACACCATATATTTT CASGSPGNTIYF
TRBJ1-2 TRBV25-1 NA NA TGTGCTAGCCCCCCAGTGTATGGCTACACCTTC CASPPVYGYTF
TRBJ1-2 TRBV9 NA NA TGTGCCAGCAGCAAAGACAGCGGTGGAGGCTACACCTTC CASSKDSGGGYTF
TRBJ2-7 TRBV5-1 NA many TGCGCCAGCAGCCCGGAGGGGACCGGGAGTCCCTACGAGCAGTACTTC CASSPEGTGSPYEQYF
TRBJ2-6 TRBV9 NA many TGTGCCAGCAGCGTAGCTACGGGATCCACTGGGGCCAACGTCCTGACTTTC CASSVATGSTGANVLTF
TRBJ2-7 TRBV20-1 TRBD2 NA TGCAGTGGGACCGGGACTAGCGGGGGGAGCTCCTACGAGCAGTACTTC CSGTGTSGGSSYEQYF
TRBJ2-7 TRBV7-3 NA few TGTGCCAGCTCACCTCGGGAGAGCTCCTACGAGCAGTACTTC CASSPRESSYEQYF
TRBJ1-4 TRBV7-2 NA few TGTGCCAGCAGCCCCAGGGAGCCAACTAATGAAAAACTGTTTTTT CASSPREPTNEKLFF
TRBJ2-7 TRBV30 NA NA TGTGCCTGGAGTGTAATCGGGCCCGACGAGCAGTACTTC CAWSVIGPDEQYF
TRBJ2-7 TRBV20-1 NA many TGCAGTGCTAGGTCGCCAATAGTTGACGACCTAGGGGGCTACGAGCAGTACTTC CSARSPIVDDLGGYEQYF
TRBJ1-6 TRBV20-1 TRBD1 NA TGCAGTGCTGACGGACAGGGTAATTCACCCCTCCACTTT CSADGQGNSPLHF
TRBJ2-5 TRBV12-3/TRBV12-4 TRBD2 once TGTGCCAGCAGTGAACTAGCGGGAAGTTTGGAGACCCAGTACTTC CASSELAGSLETQYF
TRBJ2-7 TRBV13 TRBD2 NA TGTGCCAGCAGTTTCCAGCGGGAGGCCCAGATCTACGAGCAGTACTTC CASSFQREAQIYEQYF
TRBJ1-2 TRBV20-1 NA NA TGCAGTGCTAGAAAGGGGGACTCAGGGAACTATGGCTACACCTTC CSARKGDSGNYGYTF
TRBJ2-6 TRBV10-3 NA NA TGTGCCATCAGTGCCGCAGAATCTGGGGCCAACGTCCTGACTTTC CAISAAESGANVLTF
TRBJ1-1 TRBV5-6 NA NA TGTGCCGGCAGCTTGGTGGGGAGCTTGAACACTGAAGCTTTCTTT CAGSLVGSLNTEAFF